The next 26 T cell receptor beta chains were all read from a single sample in a study of T cells in Graves' hyperthyroidism and ophthalmopathy (dated by TCRdb to about 2019). The library was generated by multiplex PCR. Instrument used: Illumina HiSeq 2000. TCR beta CDR3 regions were amplified from RNA transcripts. The TCR CDR3 was subjected to a first round of RT-PCR using the HTBI primer set and the Qiagen OneStep RT-PCR kit. The raw public data were reprocessed by TCRdb itself: fastp quality trimming at Q25, MiXCR clonotype calling, in-frame beta chains only. Rows are unified per CDR3 protein, each entry keeping the most common DNA and genes. The sample yields over 550,000 distinct CDR3 sequences; over 15% were counted once. The top ten clones comprise about 18% of the sample. Sequences were obtained from blood. All receptors come from a woman aged 18 to 35 with Graves' hyperthyroidism.

This clonotype was seen repeatedly, ten times or more. This sequence joins TRBV6-5 and TRBJ1-1; D call uncertain. From germline, CDR1 is MNHEY and CDR2 SVGAGI. This CDR3 is built from 13 residues. V was cut by 0 bases and J by 3 bases, with 5 bases left in between. The DNA for the CDR3 is TGTGCCAGCAGTTACTCTTGGGACACTGAAGCTTTCTTT. This codes for CASSYSWDTEAFF.

This clonotype was counted ten times or more. J is TRBJ1-2 and V is TRBV5-1, with TRBD1 as a possible D gene (5 bases). This CDR3 contains 13 residues. V lost 0 bases and J 8 bases, leaving 11 bases between the germline ends. Germline CDR1 and CDR2: SGHRS and YFSETQ. CDR3: CASSLAGREGYTF. CDR3 nucleotides: TGCGCCAGCAGCTTGGCGGGACGTGAGGGCTACACCTTC. Variable domain in full (rest from reference TRBV5-1 and TRBJ1-2): KAGVTQTPRYLIKTRGQQVTLSCSPISGHRSVSWYQQTPGQGLQFLFEYFSETQRNKGNFPGRFSGRQFSNSRSEMNVSTLELGDSALYLCASSLAGREGYTFGSGTRLTVV.

This clonotype has a handful of counts. This sequence joins TRBV7-8 and TRBJ2-1; 8 nucleotides agree with TRBD2. This CDR3 is 13 amino acids long. Trimming at V came to 4 bases and at J to 11 bases, leaving 7 bases not matched to a gene. Germline assignment: CDR1 SGHVS and CDR2 FQNEAQ. The CDR3 region has the DNA TGTGCCAGCAGCTCGGGGGGGGGGCGCCAGCAGTTCTTC. Protein sequence: CASSSGGGRQQFF.

This clonotype was counted between two and nine times. This chain uses TRBV29-1 with TRBJ1-1; TRBD1 matches 9 bases. The germline gives CDR1 SQVTM, CDR2 ANQGSEA. V shed 4 bases and J 4 bases; nucleotides not matched to a gene: 4. This CDR3 has 13 amino acids. The chain's CDR3 is CSVGQGGRTEAFF. The CDR3 nucleotides read TGCAGCGTTGGACAGGGGGGTCGCACTGAAGCTTTCTTT.

In this sample, this clonotype turned up many times. The J gene is TRBJ2-3, the V gene TRBV20-1, with D possibly matching TRBD1 (5 bases). This CDR3 has 15 residues. V lost 3 bases, J lost 0 bases, and 13 bases lay in between. CDR1 is DFQATT, CDR2 SNEGSKA, per germline (reference sequence). The CDR3 nucleotides read TGCAGTGCTAGTGATGGACACGAAAGCACAGATACGCAGTATTTT. It codes for CSASDGHESTDTQYF.

This clonotype was counted ten times or more. The chain uses TRBV7-2 and TRBJ2-7; D call uncertain. CDR1 and CDR2 from the germline V gene are SGHTA and FQGNSA. V dropped 4 bases and J dropped 3 bases, with 16 bases sitting between them. The CDR3 extends over 15 amino acids. The CDR3: CASSSMPKSGYEQYF. The DNA for the CDR3 is TGTGCCAGCAGCTCCATGCCTAAATCGGGCTACGAGCAGTACTTC.

This clonotype was counted at least ten times. The chain couples TRBV6-1 to TRBJ1-4; D remains ambiguous. Germline V lookup: CDR1 MNHNS, CDR2 SASEGT. Trimming removed 7 bases at V and 0 bases at J, with 12 bases between. This CDR3 region has 15 residues. In nucleotides, the CDR3 is TGTGCCAGCATCCCCATGGAGTCAACTAATGAAAAACTGTTTTTT. Amino acid sequence: CASIPMESTNEKLFF.

Concerning this clonotype: It may be a read error: a sequence one base away is much more abundant. The chain uses TRBV20-1 and TRBJ1-1; D gene unclear. This CDR3 spans 11 amino acids. In germline, CDR1 is DFQATT, CDR2 SNEGSKA (reference sequence). CDR3 amino acids: CGALMNTEAFF. In DNA form, the CDR3 reads TGCGGTGCCCTCATGAACACTGAAGCTTTCTTT.

A remark on this clonotype: A much larger clone lies one base from this, so it may be a read error. This rearrangement joins TRBV20-1 to TRBJ2-7; 7 bases are a match to TRBD1. Germline-derived CDR1 and CDR2 are DFQATT and SNEGSKA (reference sequence). V lost 6 bases to trimming and J lost 1 base; unmatched junction nucleotides: 15. The CDR3 runs to 16 residues. The CDR3 spells CSATGWGRQGSYEQYF. CDR3 nucleotides: TGCAGTGCAACGGGGTGGGGGAGACAGGGATCCTACGAGCAGTACTTC.

V gene TRBV19 combines with J gene TRBJ1-4; unclear D gene. Germline CDR1 reads LNHDA; CDR2 reads SQIVND (reference sequence). The CDR3 extends over 14 amino acids. The V end lost 7 bases, the J end lost 2 bases, and 11 bases lay between the germline ends. CDR3: CASTEAPTNEKLFF. CDR3 DNA: TGTGCCAGTACAGAGGCCCCTACTAATGAAAAACTGTTTTTT.

As regards this clonotype: Just one base apart from a much larger clone, this may be a read error. The V gene is TRBV12-3 or TRBV12-4, the J gene TRBJ2-5; D may match TRBD1 or TRBD2 (6 bases each). The CDR3 sequence is 15 residues long. The V gene lost 5 bases and the J gene lost 5 bases, with 18 bases spanning the gap. CDR3 DNA sequence: TGTGCCAGCAGTCCCTCACGGGGGCCTGGCGAGACCCAGTACTTC. Its translation: CASSPSRGPGETQYF.

This clonotype was seen only a few times. This chain joins TRBV20-1 and TRBJ2-7; possibly TRBD1 for D (6 bases). Trimming took off 5 bases at V and 2 bases at J, with 10 bases between the two ends. The CDR3 is 12 residues long. Germline V gene data show CDR1 as DFQATT and CDR2 as SNEGSKA (reference sequence). The CDR3 sequence: CSAGDTTYEQYF. The DNA for the CDR3 is TGCAGTGCTGGGGACACCACCTACGAGCAGTACTTC.

This clonotype was detected ten times or more. The rearrangement links TRBV28 to TRBJ2-1; D is ambiguous. This CDR3 is 14 amino acids long. CDR1 and CDR2 from the germline V gene are MDHEN and SYDVKM. V lost 4 bases and J lost 9, with 16 bases in between. The CDR3 is CASSSSPRWGEQFF. Written as DNA, the CDR3 is TGTGCCAGCAGTTCGTCTCCCCGGTGGGGTGAGCAGTTCTTC.

Comment on this clonotype: With a much larger clone just one base away, this may be a read error. V and J are TRBV2 and TRBJ1-5; possibly TRBD1 for D (5 bases). With 7 bases removed from V and 0 bases from J, the gap between germline ends came to 13 bases. Germline lookup yields CDR1 SNHLY and CDR2 FYNNEI. The CDR3 consists of 15 residues. CDR3 amino acids: CASNSDIGSNQPQHF. In DNA form, the CDR3 reads TGTGCCAGCAATTCGGACATCGGTAGCAATCAGCCCCAGCATTTT.

This clonotype was recorded a few times. V is TRBV2 and J is TRBJ1-3; TRBD1 might be the D (5 bases). Trimming cost V 8 bases and J 8 bases, with 19 bases left between them. This CDR3 has 14 residues. CDR1 SNHLY and CDR2 FYNNEI come from the germline V gene. The CDR3: CASEMDNRRDTIYF. As DNA, the CDR3 is TGTGCCAGCGAGATGGACAATCGGCGGGACACCATATATTTT.

The V gene is TRBV20-1, the J gene TRBJ2-6, with a tentative D call TRBD2 (7 bases). The V gene's germline CDR1 is DFQATT and CDR2 SNEGSKA (reference sequence). Trimming left V 1 base short and J 4 bases short, with 14 bases between. The CDR3 runs 16 residues. This CDR3 reads CSARGTRDIGANVLTF. The CDR3 nucleotides are TGCAGTGCTAGAGGGACTAGGGACATCGGGGCCAACGTCCTGACTTTC.

This clonotype was detected many times. This chain joins TRBV7-9 and TRBJ2-1; D not resolved. Germline CDR1 SEHNR, CDR2 FQNEAQ (reference sequence). The CDR3 consists of 15 residues. Trimming took off 4 bases at V and 6 bases at J, with 16 bases between the two ends. The DNA for the CDR3 is TGTGCCAGCAGCTACTTTGTTGGGGTCGGCAATGAGCAGTTCTTC. Amino acid sequence: CASSYFVGVGNEQFF.

This clonotype has just a few counts. A read error may explain this, as a much larger clone is one base away. CDR3 residues: CASRGTGPYGYTF. The CDR3 bases are TGTGCCAGCAGAGGAACAGGGCCCTATGGCTACACCTTC. The rearrangement uses TRBV11-2 and TRBJ1-2, with a possible D match to TRBD1 (6 bases). Trimming took 6 bases from V and 4 from J, leaving 12 bases between them. The germline V gene has CDR1 SGHAT and CDR2 FQNNGV. The CDR3 loop spans 13 amino acids. The entire variable domain, with the rest obtained from reference TRBV11-2 and TRBJ1-2, is as follows: EAGVAQSPRYKIIEKRQSVAFWCNPISGHATLYWYQQILGQGPKLLIQFQNNGVVDDSQLPKDRFSAERLKGVDSTLKIQPAKLEDSAVYLCASRGTGPYGYTFGSGTRLTVV.

This clonotype was counted many times. This chain connects TRBV20-1 to TRBJ1-6, with a weak D call TRBD1 (6 bases). Trimming cost V 4 bases and J 5 bases, with 15 bases left between them. Germline assignment: CDR1 DFQATT and CDR2 SNEGSKA (reference sequence). The CDR3 spans 15 residues. The CDR3 reads CSANVNRADNSPLHF. In DNA form, the CDR3 reads TGCAGTGCTAACGTAAACAGGGCGGATAATTCACCCCTCCACTTT.

The chain recombines TRBV4-1 with TRBJ1-1, with 10 bases aligning to TRBD1. V was pared by 1 base and J by 0 bases, with 11 bases of the junction left unmatched. Germline CDR1 and CDR2: MGHRA and YSYEKL. The CDR3 is 19 amino acids. The CDR3 region has the DNA TGCGCCAGCAGCCAAGCAACGTCCGGGACAGGGGATTTGAACACTGAAGCTTTCTTT. Translated: CASSQATSGTGDLNTEAFF.

The rearrangement links TRBV25-1 to TRBJ1-3; D perhaps matches TRBD1 (5 bases). With 3 bases removed from V and 0 bases from J, the gap between germline ends came to 9 bases. This CDR3 comprises 15 residues. Germline values: CDR1 MGHDK, CDR2 SYGVNS. The CDR3 coding sequence is TGTGCCAGCAGTGACCGACAGAGCTCTGGAAACACCATATATTTT. Translated, it gives CASSDRQSSGNTIYF.

The genes are TRBV28 and TRBJ1-2, with D perhaps TRBD1 (5 bases). Germline V gene lookup returns CDR1 MDHEN and CDR2 SYDVKM. V was cut by 6 bases and J by 8 bases, with 13 bases left in between. The CDR3 has 12 residues. DNA for the CDR3: TGTGCCAGCAGCCCGGACACCCACGGCTACACCTTC. Encoded protein: CASSPDTHGYTF.

The sample holds many counts of this clonotype. The chain carries TRBV5-1 and TRBJ1-1; D is possibly TRBD1 (5 bases). The germline gives CDR1 SGHRS, CDR2 YFSETQ. The CDR3 runs 14 residues. The V and J ends lost 4 bases and 5 bases respectively, with 15 bases between them. This CDR3 reads CASSGGFLGTEAFF. For the CDR3, the DNA is TGCGCCAGCAGCGGGGGTTTCCTAGGAACTGAAGCTTTCTTT.

In this sample, this clonotype turned up many times. The chain joins TRBV28 to TRBJ2-5; tentatively, D is TRBD2 (6 bases). Germline CDR1 and CDR2: MDHEN and SYDVKM. There are 15 residues in the CDR3. V lost 2 bases and J 6 bases, leaving 16 bases between the germline ends. The CDR3 region has the DNA TGTGCCAGCAGTTTAGTTCGGGGGTTCGTTAAGACCCAGTACTTC. Amino acids: CASSLVRGFVKTQYF.

This clonotype was counted ten times or more. The conserved phenylalanine or tryptophan is not found at the CDR3 terminus, so this likely reflects a read error. V and J are TRBV6-1 and TRBJ2-6; maybe TRBD1 (5 bases). Trimming shortened V by 1 base and J by 1 base, and 5 bases separated the two germline ends. The germline V gene has CDR1 MNHNS and CDR2 SASEGT. The length of the CDR3 is 15 residues. For the CDR3, the DNA is TGTGCCAGCAGTGAAGGACAGTCTGGGGCCAACGTCCTGACTCTC. This translates into CASSEGQSGANVLTL.

This chain uses TRBV7-2 with TRBJ1-3; 7 bases are a match to TRBD1. Germline CDR1 is SGHTA and CDR2 is FQGNSA. Trimming cost V 2 bases and J 8 bases; bases outside gene matches: 3. The CDR3 totals 13 residues. This CDR3 is CASSLTGADTIYF. The CDR3 coding sequence is TGTGCCAGCAGCTTAACAGGGGCGGACACCATATATTTT.